These T cell receptor beta chains were read from a single sample in a study of control samples from healthy donors and cancer patients. Sequencing was performed with immunoSEQ multiplex PCR; in TCRdb, only in-frame clones are kept and a portion is missing. Counted here are fewer than 95,000 clones, around four fifths occurring once; the ten biggest clones make up roughly 19%. Material: blood. These receptors all come from a man under 40 in good health. CDR3s include the opening cysteine and the closing phenylalanine or tryptophan. D genes are given only for firm matches. The size of a clone is reported for some rows only, either as once, few or many, or as a class for expanded clones.

CDR3 protein: CASSMGRSVNTGELFF
CDR3 DNA: TGTGCCAGTAGTATGGGCCGCAGCGTGAACACCGGGGAGCTGTTTTTT
D gene: -
clone size: -
J gene: TRBJ2-2
V gene: TRBV19

CDR3 protein: CASSPQGGNTEAFF
CDR3 DNA: TGTGCCAGCAGTCCACAGGGGGGGAACACTGAAGCTTTCTTT
D gene: TRBD1
clone size: -
J gene: TRBJ1-1
V gene: TRBV6-6

CDR3 protein: CASSYRDRGVNEQFF
CDR3 DNA: TGTGCCAGCAGCTACCGGGACAGGGGGGTGAATGAGCAGTTCTTC
D gene: TRBD1
clone size: -
J gene: TRBJ2-1
V gene: TRBV7-9

CDR3 protein: CASSLEGRGDTF
CDR3 DNA: TGTGCCAGCAGCTTGGAGGGGAGGGGTGACACCTTC
D gene: -
clone size: -
J gene: TRBJ1-2
V gene: TRBV5-4

CDR3 protein: CASSYNNEQFF
CDR3 DNA: TGTGCCAGTAGTTATAACAATGAGCAGTTCTTC
D gene: -
clone size: -
J gene: TRBJ2-1
V gene: TRBV19

CDR3 protein: CASSPPAPFYEQYF
CDR3 DNA: TGTGCCAGCAGCCCTCCGGCCCCATTCTACGAGCAGTACTTC
D gene: -
clone size: -
J gene: TRBJ2-7
V gene: TRBV14

CDR3 protein: CAWSVNGIQYF
CDR3 DNA: TGTGCCTGGAGTGTAAACGGGATTCAGTACTTC
D gene: -
clone size: once
J gene: TRBJ2-7
V gene: TRBV30

CDR3 protein: CATSDSDRLYTF
CDR3 DNA: TGTGCCACCAGTGATTCGGACCGTCTCTACACCTTC
D gene: -
clone size: -
J gene: TRBJ1-2
V gene: TRBV24-1

CDR3 protein: CASSAGTSGTQYF
CDR3 DNA: TGTGCCAGCAGCGCGGGGACTAGTGGTACGCAGTATTTT
D gene: TRBD2
clone size: -
J gene: TRBJ2-3
V gene: TRBV7-9

CDR3 protein: CATRWDRETDTQYF
CDR3 DNA: TGTGCCACCAGATGGGACAGGGAAACAGATACGCAGTATTTT
D gene: TRBD1
clone size: few
J gene: TRBJ2-3
V gene: TRBV24-1

CDR3 protein: CASSSDLVGELFF
CDR3 DNA: TGTGCCAGCAGCTCGGACCTTGTGGGGGAGCTGTTTTTT
D gene: -
clone size: -
J gene: TRBJ2-2
V gene: TRBV5-4

CDR3 protein: CASSLAEGAPGNTIYF
CDR3 DNA: TGTGCCAGCAGCTTAGCGGAGGGGGCGCCTGGAAACACCATATATTTT
D gene: TRBD1
clone size: -
J gene: TRBJ1-3
V gene: TRBV7-9

CDR3 protein: CASSPVAASNQPQHF
CDR3 DNA: TGTGCCAGCTCACCAGTGGCGGCTAGCAATCAGCCCCAGCATTTT
D gene: -
clone size: -
J gene: TRBJ1-5
V gene: TRBV18

CDR3 protein: CASSSGRLNEQFF
CDR3 DNA: TGCGCCAGCAGCTCCGGACGGCTCAATGAGCAGTTCTTC
D gene: -
clone size: -
J gene: TRBJ2-1
V gene: TRBV5-1

CDR3 protein: CASSESVTYEQYF
CDR3 DNA: TGTGCCAGCAGTGAATCCGTAACCTACGAGCAGTACTTC
D gene: -
clone size: -
J gene: TRBJ2-7
V gene: TRBV6-1

CDR3 protein: CASGLGTGNSPLHF
CDR3 DNA: TGTGCCAGCGGCCTAGGGACAGGTAATTCACCCCTCCACTTT
D gene: TRBD1
clone size: -
J gene: TRBJ1-6
V gene: TRBV9

CDR3 protein: CASSLLAGVNTGELFF
CDR3 DNA: TGTGCCAGCAGCTTACTAGCGGGGGTGAACACCGGGGAGCTGTTTTTT
D gene: TRBD2
clone size: once
J gene: TRBJ2-2
V gene: TRBV7-2

CDR3 protein: CASSLIGNTIYF
CDR3 DNA: TGTGCCAGCAGTTTAATAGGGAACACCATATATTTT
D gene: -
clone size: -
J gene: TRBJ1-3
V gene: TRBV12-3/TRBV12-4

CDR3 protein: CATSDLTGTRSTDTQYF
CDR3 DNA: TGTGCCACCAGTGATCTAACCGGGACTAGAAGTACAGATACGCAGTATTTT
D gene: TRBD2
clone size: -
J gene: TRBJ2-3
V gene: TRBV24-1

CDR3 protein: CASSVSGQSYNEQFF
CDR3 DNA: TGTGCCAGCAGCGTATCGGGACAGTCCTACAATGAGCAGTTCTTC
D gene: TRBD1
clone size: -
J gene: TRBJ2-1
V gene: TRBV9

CDR3 protein: CASSRNPDGDTQYF
CDR3 DNA: TGTGCCAGCAGCCGTAACCCGGACGGAGATACGCAGTATTTT
D gene: -
clone size: -
J gene: TRBJ2-3
V gene: TRBV3-1/TRBV3-2

CDR3 protein: CASSREGTQETQYF
CDR3 DNA: TGTGCCAGCAGCCGGGAAGGGACACAGGAGACCCAGTACTTC
D gene: -
clone size: -
J gene: TRBJ2-5
V gene: TRBV5-6

CDR3 protein: CASSPGQGATYEQYF
CDR3 DNA: TGTGCCAGCTCACCGGGACAGGGCGCTACCTACGAGCAGTACTTC
D gene: TRBD1
clone size: -
J gene: TRBJ2-7
V gene: TRBV18

CDR3 protein: CASSYRAVNQPQHF
CDR3 DNA: TGTGCCAGCAGTTACAGGGCCGTAAATCAGCCCCAGCATTTT
D gene: -
clone size: -
J gene: TRBJ1-5
V gene: TRBV6-6

CDR3 protein: CASSLEIQGQNTEAFF
CDR3 DNA: TGTGCCAGCAGCTTAGAAATTCAGGGGCAGAACACTGAAGCTTTCTTT
D gene: -
clone size: -
J gene: TRBJ1-1
V gene: TRBV13

CDR3 protein: CASSEADRGSYNSPLHF
CDR3 DNA: TGTGCCAGCAGTGAAGCCGACCGGGGCTCCTATAATTCACCCCTCCACTTT
D gene: -
clone size: -
J gene: TRBJ1-6
V gene: TRBV6-1

CDR3 protein: CASSFRGGGYYNEQFF
CDR3 DNA: TGTGCCAGCAGTTTTAGAGGGGGGGGTTACTACAATGAGCAGTTCTTC
D gene: -
clone size: -
J gene: TRBJ2-1
V gene: TRBV28

CDR3 protein: CASRGGSSYEQYF
CDR3 DNA: TGTGCCAGCAGGGGGGGATCATCCTACGAGCAGTACTTC
D gene: -
clone size: -
J gene: TRBJ2-7
V gene: TRBV7-2

CDR3 protein: CASSNLGTSNTEAFF
CDR3 DNA: TGCGCCAGCAGCAACCTAGGGACATCGAACACTGAAGCTTTCTTT
D gene: -
clone size: -
J gene: TRBJ1-1
V gene: TRBV5-1

CDR3 protein: CASSLMTVPYEQYF
CDR3 DNA: TGTGCCAGCAGCCTAATGACAGTCCCCTACGAGCAGTACTTC
D gene: -
clone size: -
J gene: TRBJ2-7
V gene: TRBV5-5

CDR3 protein: CASSPHPDRGTQPQHF
CDR3 DNA: TGTGCCAGCAGCCCCCACCCGGACAGGGGCACCCAGCCCCAGCATTTT
D gene: -
clone size: -
J gene: TRBJ1-5
V gene: TRBV21-1

CDR3 protein: CASSEAWDTEAFF
CDR3 DNA: TGTGCCAGCAGTGAAGCGTGGGACACTGAAGCTTTCTTT
D gene: -
clone size: once
J gene: TRBJ1-1
V gene: TRBV6-1